This record covers a single TCR beta chain. Its antigen is as yet unknown. TCRdb's copy holds only in-frame clones and misses some; the assay was immunoSEQ multiplex PCR. The sample carries 30,000 to 40,000 clones, nearly 97% recorded once. V lost 6 bases to trimming and J lost 0 bases, with 6 bases between them. This CDR3 has 14 amino acids. CDR1 and CDR2 (germline): SGHTA, FQGNSA. Donors were patients with active juvenile idiopathic arthritis. The data derive from a study of circulating and synovial CD4+ cells in juvenile arthritis. Broader study findings: Diversity here was lower than in bulk blood CD4 cells. These blood cells shared more CDR3 sequences with synovium than bulk blood.

This chain links TRBV7-2 with TRBJ2-6, with D possibly matching TRBD2 (6 bases). The sample comprised CD4+ T cells from blood. This receptor was obtained from a human donor with juvenile idiopathic arthritis. The CDR3 nucleotides read TGTGCCAGCAGGGGAGGCTCTGGGGCCAACGTCCTGACTTTC. Translation gives CASRGGSGANVLTF. The full variable domain, rest sourced from reference TRBV7-2 and TRBJ2-6, is GAGVSQSPSNKVTEKGKDVELRCDPISGHTALYWYRQSLGQGLEFLIYFQGNSAPDKSGLPSDRFSAERTGGSVSTLTIQRTQQEDSAVYLCASRGGSGANVLTFGAGSRLTVL.